These 19 T cell receptor beta chains were sequenced from one sample in a study of CD8+CD57+ T cells in acquired aplastic anemia. TCR beta VDJ and CDR3 profiles were obtained from a genomic DNA template. Using its own MiXCR run on the reads, TCRdb lists one record per CDR3 protein. This sample carries 400,000 to 500,000 distinct CDR3 sequences, about two thirds of them seen once, and the ten largest clones take less than 4%. Sequencing was done on a sample of sorted CD4+, CD8+, or CD8+CD57+ T cells (not recorded which) from PBMCs. The receptors stem from a human donor in good health, serving as a control.

This clonotype showed up just a few times. Compared with germline, one end of the junction differs, possibly owing to a read error. The chain uses TRBV7-2 and TRBJ2-7, with D hard to call. Germline CDR1 reads SGHTA; CDR2 reads FQGNSA. This CDR3 has 14 amino acids. CDR3 in amino acids: CASSLYGNQPQHFF. DNA of the CDR3: TGTGCCAGTAGCTTATACGGCAATCAGCCCCAGCATTTTTTC.

This clonotype was seen only once. The V call is TRBV19, the J call TRBJ2-7; weak D call: TRBD2 (5 bases). Germline CDR1 and CDR2: LNHDA and SQIVND (reference sequence). The CDR3 sequence is 13 residues long. The V gene lost 3 bases and the J gene lost 5 bases, with 11 bases spanning the gap. The CDR3 loop reads CASSIPPGDEQYF. The CDR3 bases are TGTGCCAGTAGTATCCCGCCCGGGGACGAGCAGTACTTC.

This clonotype was found many times. The V and J genes are TRBV5-1 and TRBJ2-5, with TRBD1 identical over 9 bases. The CDR3 consists of 14 residues. With V trimmed by 3 bases and J by 2 bases, 2 bases remained unmatched. The germline CDR1 and CDR2 sequences are SGHRS and YFSETQ. CDR3 nucleotides: TGCGCCAGCAGCTATGACAGGGGGCAAGAGACCCAGTACTTC. Its translation is CASSYDRGQETQYF.

This clonotype was seen only once. V is TRBV29-1 and J is TRBJ1-1, with D possibly matching TRBD1 (5 bases). The CDR3 spans 16 residues. Germline CDR1 and CDR2: SQVTM and ANQGSEA. V was trimmed by 4 bases and J by 1 base, leaving 19 bases between them. This chain's CDR3 is CSVGGRSRGRNTEAFF. The CDR3 DNA is TGCAGCGTTGGCGGGAGGAGTAGGGGTAGGAACACTGAAGCTTTCTTT.

J is TRBJ1-2 and V is TRBV12-3 or TRBV12-4, with TRBD1 identical over 7 bases. Losses at the gene ends were 6 bases for V and 8 bases for J; bases not matched to a gene: 9. This CDR3 is 13 amino acids long. The CDR3 sequence is CASSVPGGGGYTF. The CDR3 DNA follows: TGTGCCAGCAGCGTGCCAGGGGGAGGAGGCTACACCTTC.

Regarding this clonotype: One junction end disagrees with the germline gene, perhaps due to a read error. This chain joins TRBV9 and TRBJ1-5; perhaps TRBD1 as D (5 bases). CDR1 SGDLS and CDR2 YYNGEE come from the germline V gene. CDR3 length: 13 amino acids. CDR3 nucleotides: TGTGCCAGCAGCGGTTCGGGACTAGTCTACGAGCAGTTT. Translated: CASSGSGLVYEQF.

On this clonotype: The CDR3 does not end in the conserved phenylalanine or tryptophan, so this is likely a read error. Because the CDR3's place on the DNA is in doubt, the DNA is left out and the CDR3 is given as listed by TCRdb. The chain combines TRBV7-2 with TRBJ2-7; the D call TRBD2 from the table was never checked on the DNA. The CDR3 numbers 13 amino acids, ends counted. The germline V gene has CDR1 SGHTA and CDR2 FQGNSA. CDR3 residues: CASSLGAGYEEYL.

This clonotype was detected ten times or more. V gene TRBV3-1 combines with J gene TRBJ1-2; weak D call: TRBD1 (6 bases). CDR3 length equals 15 residues. Germline CDR1 reads LGHDT; CDR2 reads YNNKEL (reference sequence). The germline V and J ends were trimmed by 0 bases and 5 bases, with 13 bases remaining between them. The CDR3, as DNA: TGTGCCAGCAGCCAAGACTCCGGGGGCGGATATGGCTACACCTTC. This translates into CASSQDSGGGYGYTF.

The gene calls are TRBV6-6 and TRBJ2-1; unclear D gene. Trimming shortened V by 6 bases and J by 6 bases, and 9 bases separated the two germline ends. CDR1 is MNHNY, CDR2 SVGAGI, per germline (reference sequence). The CDR3 spans 12 residues. The CDR3 reads CASRDDTNEQFF. Here the CDR3 DNA reads TGTGCCAGCAGGGATGACACCAATGAGCAGTTCTTC.

The J gene is TRBJ2-5, the V gene TRBV12-3 or TRBV12-4; D may be TRBD1 (6 bases). This CDR3 region has 16 residues. V shed 6 bases and J shed 4 bases, with 21 bases lying between them. In DNA form, the CDR3 reads TGTGCCAGCAGCCGACGGCCAGGGGATGTTTTAGAGACCCAGTACTTC. Protein product: CASSRRPGDVLETQYF.

About this clonotype: A junction end diverges from the germline sequence, so it may reflect a read error. The chain employs TRBV4-1 and TRBJ2-4; TRBD1 aligns across 7 bases. This CDR3 is built from 15 residues. Germline V CDR1 and CDR2: MGHRA, YSYEKL. The CDR3 sequence: CASSQGTGANYGQTF. Written as DNA, the CDR3 is TGCGCCAGCAGCCAGGGAACAGGGGCTAACTATGGCCAGACCTTC.

V usage is TRBV20-1 and J usage is TRBJ2-5; D remains unclear. Germline CDR1 reads DFQATT; CDR2 reads SNEGSKA (reference sequence). The length of the CDR3 is 15 residues. V lost 3 bases and J 3 bases, leaving 17 bases between the germline ends. The chain's CDR3 is CSASRHSTSKETQYF. The CDR3 coding sequence is TGCAGTGCTAGCCGCCACTCAACTTCCAAAGAGACCCAGTACTTC.

In this sample, this clonotype turned up many times. This CDR3 reads CASSPPGNTIYF. CDR3 DNA: TGTGCCAGCAGTCCCCCCGGAAACACCATATATTTT. The chain couples TRBV12-3 or TRBV12-4 to TRBJ1-3; D unclear. V lost 5 bases to trimming and J lost 4 bases, with 6 bases between them. The CDR3 has 12 residues.

In regard to this clonotype: The junction and the germline gene differ at one end; a read error may be behind it. The chain is built from TRBV2 and TRBJ1-3; D remains unclear. The CDR3 extends over 14 amino acids. Germline V lookup: CDR1 SNHLY, CDR2 FYNNEI. The CDR3: CASSPVGSANAMYF. The CDR3 DNA reads as TGTGCCAGCAGCCCCGTTGGGTCTGCAAACGCCATGTATTTT.

This clonotype appeared many times. The J gene is TRBJ1-5, the V gene TRBV19; D is uncertain. The germline V gene encodes CDR1 LNHDA and CDR2 SQIVND (reference sequence). The CDR3 is 16 amino acids. Trimming took off 6 bases at V and 1 base at J, with 16 bases between the two ends. The CDR3, as DNA: TGTGCCAGTAGGGCCAAGGAGGAGTTGAGCAATCAGCCCCAGCATTTT. Translating it yields CASRAKEELSNQPQHF. Full variable domain (remainder filled in from reference TRBV19 and TRBJ1-5): DGGITQSPKYLFRKEGQNVTLSCEQNLNHDAMYWYRQDPGQGLRLIYYSQIVNDFQKGDIAEGYSVSREKKESFPLTVTSAQKNPTAFYLCASRAKEELSNQPQHFGDGTRLSIL.

The V and J genes are TRBV6-1 and TRBJ2-5; D is possibly TRBD1 (5 bases). The ends were cut back, 4 bases at V and 4 bases at J, with 10 bases in the middle. CDR1 and CDR2 (germline): MNHNS, SASEGT. This CDR3 comprises 13 residues. CDR3 coding DNA: TGTGCCAGCAGTGGGACACAGGCAGAGACCCAGTACTTC. It specifies CASSGTQAETQYF.

The table lists this clonotype with a few counts. The rearrangement links TRBV3-2 to TRBJ2-5; the DNA was not used to check the table's D call, TRBD2. TRBV3-2 is annotated as a pseudogene. The CDR3 contains 15 residues. Here the CDR3 reads CASRTSGGHQETQYF. The DNA of the CDR3 is TGTGCCAGCAGGACTAGCGGGGGTCACCAAGAGACCCAGTACTTC.

In this sample, this clonotype turned up a few times. The chain joins TRBV10-3 to TRBJ1-2; D uncertain. Trimming shortened V by 2 bases and J by 7 bases, and 5 bases separated the two germline ends. In germline, CDR1 is ENHRY, CDR2 SYGVKD. The CDR3 runs 11 residues. The CDR3 spells CAISEPPGYTF. The CDR3 nucleotides read TGTGCCATCAGTGAGCCGCCTGGCTACACCTTC.

The V call is TRBV9, the J call TRBJ2-7; D ambiguous. V was pared by 5 bases and J by 0 bases, with 18 bases between. Per germline, CDR1 SGDLS and CDR2 YYNGEE. This CDR3 spans 16 amino acids. The CDR3 coding sequence is TGTGCCAGCAGTCGACCCGGCGCGGAGAGCTCCTACGAGCAGTACTTC. It yields the protein CASSRPGAESSYEQYF.